One TCR beta chain is described in this entry. Its antigen is as yet unknown. The data were obtained in a study of T cell responses to AZD1222 COVID-19 vaccine. Study-level points and caveats: Just a handful of people given AZD1222 tested seropositive at baseline. Across the whole spike, CD4 TCRs peaked at regions 160-218 and 743-854.

TCRdb keeps only in-frame clones here, not all; method: immunoSEQ multiplex PCR. Altogether 40,000 to 60,000 clones are present, around 85% being singletons, with the ten largest covering less than 7%. CDR3 length equals 15 residues. The V gene end was trimmed by 5 bases and the J gene end by 1 base; junction bases not matched to a gene: 4. From germline, CDR1 is MDHEN and CDR2 SYDVKM. The chain combines TRBV28 with TRBJ2-3, with 9 bases identical to TRBD1. Sequencing was performed on peripheral blood, taken 28 days after the second AZD1222 dose. The TCR was taken from an adult who received the AZD1222 COVID-19 vaccine. CDR3 coding DNA: TGTGCCAGCAGTCGTACAGGGGGCGGCACAGATACGCAGTATTTT. Its translation: CASSRTGGGTDTQYF. The entire variable domain, with the rest obtained from reference TRBV28 and TRBJ2-3, is as follows: DVKVTQSSRYLVKRTGEKVFLECVQDMDHENMFWYRQDPGLGLRLIYFSYDVKMKEKGDIPEGYSVSREKKERFSLILESASTNQTSMYLCASSRTGGGTDTQYFGPGTRLTVL.